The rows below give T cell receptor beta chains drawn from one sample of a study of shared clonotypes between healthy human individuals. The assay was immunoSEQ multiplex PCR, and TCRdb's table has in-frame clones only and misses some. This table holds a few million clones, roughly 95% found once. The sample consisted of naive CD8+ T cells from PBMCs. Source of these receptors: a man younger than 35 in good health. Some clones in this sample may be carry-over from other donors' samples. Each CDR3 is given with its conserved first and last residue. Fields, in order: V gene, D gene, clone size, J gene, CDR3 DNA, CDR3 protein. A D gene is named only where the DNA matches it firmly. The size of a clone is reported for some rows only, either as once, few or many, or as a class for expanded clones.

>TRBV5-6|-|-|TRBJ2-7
TGTGCCAGCAGCTTACAGTCCTACGAGCAGTACTTC
CASSLQSYEQYF
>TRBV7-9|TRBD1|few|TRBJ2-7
TGTGCCAGCAGCTCCCGGGACAGGGGGCACGAGCAGTACTTC
CASSSRDRGHEQYF
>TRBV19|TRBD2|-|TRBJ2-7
TGTGCCAGTAGCGACAGACTAGCGGGGAAATTTTACGAGCAGTACTTC
CASSDRLAGKFYEQYF
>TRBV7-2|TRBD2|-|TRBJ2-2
TGTGCCAGCAGCTTAGACGACGGGAGGGAGGGAGATTTCGGGGAGCTGTTTTTT
CASSLDDGREGDFGELFF
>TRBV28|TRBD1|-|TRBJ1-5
TGTGCCAGCAGCCGTACACAGGGGGTGAGGAATCAGCCCCAGCATTTT
CASSRTQGVRNQPQHF
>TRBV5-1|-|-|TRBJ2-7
TGCGCCAGCAGTCAGGCACCTACCTACGAGCAGTACTTC
CASSQAPTYEQYF
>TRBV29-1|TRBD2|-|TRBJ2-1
TGCAGCGTTGTGGCGGGAGAGGGCAATGAGCAGTTCTTC
CSVVAGEGNEQFF
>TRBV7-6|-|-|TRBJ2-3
TGTGCCAGCAGCGAACAGGGAGGGAGGACAGATACGCAGTATTTT
CASSEQGGRTDTQYF
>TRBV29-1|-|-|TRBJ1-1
TGCAGCGTGCCACGACTCGGAGGTGAAGCTTTCTTT
CSVPRLGGEAFF
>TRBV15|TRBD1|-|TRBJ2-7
TGTGCCACCGGACAGGGTGAGCGCGAGCAGTACTTC
CATGQGEREQYF
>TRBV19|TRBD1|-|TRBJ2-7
TGTGCCAGTAGTATCGGCACAGGGGGGTCCTACGAGCAGTACTTC
CASSIGTGGSYEQYF
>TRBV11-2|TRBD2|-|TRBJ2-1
TGTGCCAGCAGTTGGGGCGGGGGAAATGAGCAGTTCTTC
CASSWGGGNEQFF
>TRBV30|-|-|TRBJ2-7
TGTGCCTGGAGGGGGCCAGGGTCCTACGAGCAGTACTTC
CAWRGPGSYEQYF
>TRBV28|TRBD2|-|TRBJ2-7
TGTGCCAGCAGCTTTAGCGGGAGGGCCGTCGTATCGAGTAGGGAGCAGTACTTC
CASSFSGRAVVSSREQYF
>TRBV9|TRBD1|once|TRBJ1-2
TGTGCCAGCAGCCTCCCACGGACAGGCCCTAACTATGGCTACACCTTC
CASSLPRTGPNYGYTF
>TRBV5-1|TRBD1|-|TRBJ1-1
TGCGCCAGCAGTACCGACAGGGGAGGCACTGAAGCTTTCTTT
CASSTDRGGTEAFF
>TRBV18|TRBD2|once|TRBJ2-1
TGTGCCAGCTCACCCCCGGGACTAGCGGGAGTAGGCAATGAGCAGTTCTTC
CASSPPGLAGVGNEQFF
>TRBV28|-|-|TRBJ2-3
TGTGCCAGCAGTTTAGGTTCCCTCACAGATACGCAGTATTTT
CASSLGSLTDTQYF
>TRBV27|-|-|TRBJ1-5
TGTGCCAGCAGTTTATCGTATCAGGGTCATCAGCCCCAGCATTTT
CASSLSYQGHQPQHF
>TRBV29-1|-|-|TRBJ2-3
TGCAGCGCACCGAAGAGTGCCGGGACGCACAATCCCGCAGATACGCAGTATTTT
CSAPKSAGTHNPADTQYF
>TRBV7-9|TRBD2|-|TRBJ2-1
TGTGCCAGCAGCCCAGTCTTAGCGGGAGGCGCAGGCGATTTGTTCTTC
CASSPVLAGGAGDLFF
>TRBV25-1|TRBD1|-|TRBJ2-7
TGTGCCAGCGAGACCGGGACAGGACCCTACGAGCAGTACTTC
CASETGTGPYEQYF
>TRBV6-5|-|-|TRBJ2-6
TGTGCCAGCAGCGGCGCCTCCTCTGGGGCCAACGTCCTGACTTTC
CASSGASSGANVLTF
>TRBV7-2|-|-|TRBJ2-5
TGTGCCAGCAGCCCACGGGAAGAGACCCAGTACTTC
CASSPREETQYF
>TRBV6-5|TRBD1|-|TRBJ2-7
TGTGCCAGCAGTTACTCGGACAGGGAGTACTACGAGCAGTACTTC
CASSYSDREYYEQYF
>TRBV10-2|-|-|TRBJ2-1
TGCGCCAGCACCGAGACTTCTTACAATGAGCAGTTCTTC
CASTETSYNEQFF
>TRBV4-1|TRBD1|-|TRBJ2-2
TGCGCCAGCAGCCCGTCTCCGGGACAGGGTGGGACCGGGGAGCTGTTTTTT
CASSPSPGQGGTGELFF
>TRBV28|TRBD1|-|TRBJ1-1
TGTGCCAGCAGCTACTCCCGACAGGGGGCCTTGAACACTGAAGCTTTCTTT
CASSYSRQGALNTEAFF
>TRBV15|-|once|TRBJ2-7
TGTGCCACCAGCAGTGGACCAGGGCAAACCTACGAGCAGTACTTC
CATSSGPGQTYEQYF
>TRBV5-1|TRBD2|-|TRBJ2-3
TGCGCCAGCAGCCCCTTCGGGGGGGCTCCGTCGGATACGCAGTATTTT
CASSPFGGAPSDTQYF
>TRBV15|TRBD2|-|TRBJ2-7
TGTGCCACCAGCAGAGCTAGCGGGACATCCTACGAGCAGTACTTC
CATSRASGTSYEQYF
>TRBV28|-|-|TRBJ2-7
TGTGCCAGCAGTTGGAACGTTCGGCGCAGGACCTACGAGCAGTACTTC
CASSWNVRRRTYEQYF